This record concerns one T cell receptor (beta chain) sequence. Its target is not known. The donors, all of them Caucasian adults, lived in Nashville, Tennessee. Unsorted samples, those not sorted, used roughly 100 million PBMCs for genomic DNA. The data belong to a study of shared clonotypes between healthy human individuals. Whole-study findings and limits: The represented genetic and exposure-history diversity was limited by the small number of donors.

In the source study's methods: Filtering of immunoSEQ junctional sequences could not match full-length read filtering. TCRdb keeps only in-frame clones here, not all; method: immunoSEQ multiplex PCR. V, J and clone size were drawn from that table, and D and trimming were deduced from the DNA. The data show fewer than 550,000 clones, 60% to 80% seen once. V was clipped by 9 bases and J by 5 bases, with 19 bases between them. The CDR3 runs 14 residues. Germline V gene sequence: CDR1 LNHDA, CDR2 SQIVND (reference sequence). The chain employs TRBV19 and TRBJ2-5, with a weak D call TRBD2 (6 bases). The receptor's source is a middle-aged woman in good health. Some clones in this sample may be carry-over from other donors' samples. The sequenced material came from PBMCs. CDR3 nucleotide sequence: TGTGCCAGCGCCATGGGTACTAGCTTTGAGACCCAGTACTTC. It is translated as CASAMGTSFETQYF. Combining the CDR3 with reference TRBV19 and TRBJ2-5 gives the whole variable domain DGGITQSPKYLFRKEGQNVTLSCEQNLNHDAMYWYRQDPGQGLRLIYYSQIVNDFQKGDIAEGYSVSREKKESFPLTVTSAQKNPTAFYLCASAMGTSFETQYFGPGTRLLVL.